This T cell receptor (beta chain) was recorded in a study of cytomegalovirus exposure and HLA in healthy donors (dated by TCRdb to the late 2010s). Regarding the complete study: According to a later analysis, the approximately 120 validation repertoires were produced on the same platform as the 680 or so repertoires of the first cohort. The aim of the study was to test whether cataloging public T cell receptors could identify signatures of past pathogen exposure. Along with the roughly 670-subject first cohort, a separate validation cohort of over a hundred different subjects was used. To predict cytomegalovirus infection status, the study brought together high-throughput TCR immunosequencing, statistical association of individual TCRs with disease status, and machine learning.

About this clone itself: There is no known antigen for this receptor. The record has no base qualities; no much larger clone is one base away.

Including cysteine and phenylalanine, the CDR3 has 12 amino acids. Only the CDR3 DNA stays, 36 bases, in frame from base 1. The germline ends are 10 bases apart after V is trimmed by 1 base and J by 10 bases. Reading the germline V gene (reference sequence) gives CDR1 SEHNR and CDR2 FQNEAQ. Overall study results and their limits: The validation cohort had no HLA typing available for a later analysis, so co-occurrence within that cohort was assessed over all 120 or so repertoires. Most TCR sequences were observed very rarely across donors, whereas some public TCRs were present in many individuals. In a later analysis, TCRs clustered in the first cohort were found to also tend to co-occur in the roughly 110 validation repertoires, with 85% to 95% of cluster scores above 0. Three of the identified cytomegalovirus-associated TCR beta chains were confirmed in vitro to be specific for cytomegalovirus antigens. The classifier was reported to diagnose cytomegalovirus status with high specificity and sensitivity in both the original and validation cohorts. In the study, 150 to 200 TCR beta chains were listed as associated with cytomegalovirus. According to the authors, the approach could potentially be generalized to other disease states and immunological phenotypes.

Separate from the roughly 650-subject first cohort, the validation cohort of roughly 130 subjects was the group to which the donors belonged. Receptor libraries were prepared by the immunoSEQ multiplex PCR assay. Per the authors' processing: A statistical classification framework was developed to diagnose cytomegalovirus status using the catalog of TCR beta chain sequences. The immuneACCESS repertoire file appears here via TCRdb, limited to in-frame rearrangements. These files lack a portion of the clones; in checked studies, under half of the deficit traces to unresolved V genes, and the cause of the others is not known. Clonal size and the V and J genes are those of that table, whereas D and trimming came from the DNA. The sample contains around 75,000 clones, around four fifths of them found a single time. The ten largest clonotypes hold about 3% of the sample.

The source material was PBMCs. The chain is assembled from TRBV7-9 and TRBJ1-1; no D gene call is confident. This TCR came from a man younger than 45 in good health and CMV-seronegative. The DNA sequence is TGTGCCAGCAGCTTAGGTCAGGTAGGAGCTTTCTTT. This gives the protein CASSLGQVGAFF.